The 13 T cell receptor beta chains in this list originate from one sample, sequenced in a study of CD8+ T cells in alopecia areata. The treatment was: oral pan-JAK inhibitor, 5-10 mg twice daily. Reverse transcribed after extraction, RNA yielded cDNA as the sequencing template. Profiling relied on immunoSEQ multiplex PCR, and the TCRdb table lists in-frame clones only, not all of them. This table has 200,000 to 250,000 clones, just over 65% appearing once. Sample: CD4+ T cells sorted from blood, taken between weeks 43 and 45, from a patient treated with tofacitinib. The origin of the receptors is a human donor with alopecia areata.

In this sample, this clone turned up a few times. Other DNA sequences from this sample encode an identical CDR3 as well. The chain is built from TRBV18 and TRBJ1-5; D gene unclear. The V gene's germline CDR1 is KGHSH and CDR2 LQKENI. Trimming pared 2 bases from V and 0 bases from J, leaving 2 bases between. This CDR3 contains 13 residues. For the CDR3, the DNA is TGTGCCAGCTCACCAGGTAGCAATCAGCCCCAGCATTTT. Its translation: CASSPGSNQPQHF.

CDR3 nucleotide sequence: TGCGCCAGCAGCTTGGACGGGACAGGGGGGATCTACGAGCAGTACTTC. It translates to CASSLDGTGGIYEQYF. The chain couples TRBV5-1 to TRBJ2-7; 11 bases match TRBD1. The CDR3 contains 16 residues. Germline values: CDR1 SGHRS, CDR2 YFSETQ. After removal of 0 bases from V and 3 bases from J, the junction contained 5 bases not matched to a gene.

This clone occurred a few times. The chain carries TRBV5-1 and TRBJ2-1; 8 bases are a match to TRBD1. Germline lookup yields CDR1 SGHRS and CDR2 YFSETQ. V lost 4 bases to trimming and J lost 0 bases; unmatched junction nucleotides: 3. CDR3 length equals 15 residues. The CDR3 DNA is TGCGCCAGCAGCATCGGACAGGGCTCCTACAATGAGCAGTTCTTC. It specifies CASSIGQGSYNEQFF.

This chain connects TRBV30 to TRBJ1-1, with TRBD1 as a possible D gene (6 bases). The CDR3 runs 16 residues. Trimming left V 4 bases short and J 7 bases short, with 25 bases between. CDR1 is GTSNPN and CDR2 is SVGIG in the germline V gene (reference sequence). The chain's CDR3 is CAWKTGGGQRYLEAFF. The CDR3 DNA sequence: TGTGCCTGGAAAACAGGAGGTGGACAGCGATACCTTGAAGCTTTCTTT.

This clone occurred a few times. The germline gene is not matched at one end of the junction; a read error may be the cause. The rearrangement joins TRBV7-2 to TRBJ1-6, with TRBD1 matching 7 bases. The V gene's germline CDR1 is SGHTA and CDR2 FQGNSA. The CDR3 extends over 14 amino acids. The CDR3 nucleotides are TGTGCCAGCAGCGCACAGGGGTATAGTTCACCCCTCCACTTT. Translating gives CASSAQGYSSPLHF.

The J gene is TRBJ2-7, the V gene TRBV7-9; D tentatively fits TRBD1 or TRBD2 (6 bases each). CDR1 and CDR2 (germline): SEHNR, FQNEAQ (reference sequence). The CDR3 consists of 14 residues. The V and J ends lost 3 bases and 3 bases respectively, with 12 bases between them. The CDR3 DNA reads TGTGCCAGCAGCTTTGCAGGGGAGGTCTACGAGCAGTACTTC. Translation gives CASSFAGEVYEQYF.

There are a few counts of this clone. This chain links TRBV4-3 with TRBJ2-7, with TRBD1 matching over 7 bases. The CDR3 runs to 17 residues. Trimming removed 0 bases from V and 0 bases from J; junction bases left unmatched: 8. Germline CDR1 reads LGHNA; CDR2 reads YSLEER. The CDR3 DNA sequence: TGCGCCAGCAGCCAAGATAGGGCGCGGACAGGCTCCTACGAGCAGTACTTC. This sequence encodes CASSQDRARTGSYEQYF.

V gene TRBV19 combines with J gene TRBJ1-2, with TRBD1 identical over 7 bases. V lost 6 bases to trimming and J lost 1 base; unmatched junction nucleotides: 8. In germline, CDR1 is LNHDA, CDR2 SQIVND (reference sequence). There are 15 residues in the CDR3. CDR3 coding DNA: TGTGCCAGTAGAACCGGGACAGAGGGTAACTATGGCTACACCTTC. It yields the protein CASRTGTEGNYGYTF.

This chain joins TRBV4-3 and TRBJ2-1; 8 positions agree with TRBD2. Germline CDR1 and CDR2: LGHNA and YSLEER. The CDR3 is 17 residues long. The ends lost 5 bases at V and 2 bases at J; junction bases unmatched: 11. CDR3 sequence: CASSFRPGGATYNEQFF. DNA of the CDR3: TGCGCCAGCAGCTTCAGACCCGGGGGGGCAACCTACAATGAGCAGTTCTTC.

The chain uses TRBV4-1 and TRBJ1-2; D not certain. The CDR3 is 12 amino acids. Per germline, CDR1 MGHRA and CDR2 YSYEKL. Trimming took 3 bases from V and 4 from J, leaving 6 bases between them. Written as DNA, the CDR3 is TGCGCCAGCAGCCAGGGATTCTATGGCTACACCTTC. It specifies CASSQGFYGYTF.

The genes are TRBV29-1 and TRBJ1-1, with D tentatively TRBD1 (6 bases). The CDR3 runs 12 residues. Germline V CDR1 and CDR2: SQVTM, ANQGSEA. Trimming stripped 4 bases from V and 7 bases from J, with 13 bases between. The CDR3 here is CSVVIGGVEAFF. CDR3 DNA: TGCAGCGTTGTGATAGGGGGGGTTGAAGCTTTCTTT.

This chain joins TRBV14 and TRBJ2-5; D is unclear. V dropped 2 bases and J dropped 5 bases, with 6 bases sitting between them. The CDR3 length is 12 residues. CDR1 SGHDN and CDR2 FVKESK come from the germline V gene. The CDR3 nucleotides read TGTGCCAGCAGCCAACGTGTCGAGACCCAGTACTTC. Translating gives CASSQRVETQYF.

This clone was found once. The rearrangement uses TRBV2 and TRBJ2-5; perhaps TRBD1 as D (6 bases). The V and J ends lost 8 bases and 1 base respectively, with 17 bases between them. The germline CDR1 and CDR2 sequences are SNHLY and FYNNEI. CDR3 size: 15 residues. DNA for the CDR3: TGTGCCAGCGGGAGCGACAGGTGGTTCCAAGAGACCCAGTACTTC. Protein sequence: CASGSDRWFQETQYF.